Listed here is a single T cell receptor (beta chain). The data were obtained in a study of blood T cell repertoires in COVID-19. Study-wide context: Acute and convalescent COVID-19 samples came from the United States, Italy and Spain.

The CDR3 consists of 13 residues. Trimming shortened V by 6 bases and J by 9 bases, and 15 bases separated the two germline ends. Per the germline V gene, CDR1 is LNHDA and CDR2 is SQIVND (reference sequence). In the original processing: Scientists estimated how many nucleated cells there were by amplifying reference gene primers. The method was immunoSEQ multiplex PCR; TCRdb's version includes in-frame clones alone and lacks a portion of them. V and J calls plus clone size are reproduced from that table; the DNA served to infer D and trimming. The data contain roughly 150,000 clones, more than 70% of them seen just once; the ten biggest clones take up 2% to 2.5%.

The sample taken for sequencing was peripheral blood. The V gene is TRBV19, the J gene TRBJ1-3; a weak D match, TRBD1 (6 bases). This clonotype was obtained from a middle-aged man who had recovered from COVID-19. This chain's CDR3 is CASSTLTGTTIYF. Written as DNA, the CDR3 is TGTGCCAGTAGCACACTGACAGGTACCACCATATATTTT.